Presented here are 6 T cell receptor beta chains from one specimen sequenced in a study of tumour-infiltrating T cells in Burkitt lymphoma. Profiling relied on immunoSEQ multiplex PCR, and the TCRdb table lists in-frame clones only, not all of them. The sample includes some 340 clones, 12% of them seen just once. Sequencing was done on a sample of tumor tissue. All receptors come from a human donor with Burkitt lymphoma.

This clone was detected only a few times. This CDR3 is CSVGSGTYEQYF. The DNA of the CDR3 is TGCAGCGTTGGTTCCGGTACCTACGAGCAGTACTTC. The chain is built from TRBV29-1 and TRBJ2-7, with no clear D. Germline V gene sequence: CDR1 SQVTM, CDR2 ANQGSEA. The CDR3 loop spans 12 amino acids. The germline V and J ends were trimmed by 4 bases and 2 bases, with 9 bases remaining between them.

The chain has TRBV15 and TRBJ1-1; D is unclear. The CDR3 is made up of 13 amino acids. The V and J ends lost 0 bases and 7 bases respectively, with 9 bases between them. Germline V gives CDR1 LNHNV, CDR2 YYDKDF (reference sequence). CDR3 residues: CATSRDPSVEAFF. The CDR3 DNA reads as TGTGCCACCAGCAGAGACCCCTCAGTTGAAGCTTTCTTT.

This rearrangement joins TRBV15 to TRBJ2-7; 7 bases line up with TRBD2. V shed 5 bases and J 6 bases; nucleotides not matched to a gene: 10. The CDR3 length is 14 residues. Germline V gene lookup returns CDR1 LNHNV and CDR2 YYDKDF (reference sequence). CDR3 sequence: CATSGGRGQIEQYF. In DNA form, the CDR3 reads TGTGCCACCAGCGGTGGGAGGGGCCAGATCGAGCAGTACTTC.

This clone was observed a few times. V is TRBV29-1 and J is TRBJ1-2, with 7 bases matching TRBD1. The CDR3 is 11 amino acids. Trimming took 7 bases from V and 5 from J; bases not matched to a gene: 4. CDR1 is SQVTM, CDR2 ANQGSEA, per germline. CDR3 in amino acids: CSDYRGYGYTF. CDR3 nucleotides: TGCAGCGACTACAGGGGTTATGGCTACACCTTC.

The CDR3 reads CASSLATGGNEKLFF. In DNA form, the CDR3 reads TGTGCCAGCAGCTTAGCGACAGGGGGGAATGAAAAACTGTTTTTT. V gene TRBV7-9 combines with J gene TRBJ1-4; 9 bases align to TRBD1. Germline assignment: CDR1 SEHNR and CDR2 FQNEAQ (reference sequence). V dropped 0 bases and J dropped 5; count of bases not matched to a gene: 1. The CDR3 is 15 residues long. The full variable domain, with the rest looked up from reference TRBV7-9 and TRBJ1-4, is DTGVSQNPRHKITKRGQNVTFRCDPISEHNRLYWYRQTLGQGPEFLTYFQNEAQLEKSRLLSDRFSAERPKGSFSTLEIQRTEQGDSAMYLCASSLATGGNEKLFFGSGTQLSVL.

The V call is TRBV28, the J call TRBJ2-7; TRBD2 might be the D (5 bases). The germline V and J ends were trimmed by 3 bases and 6 bases, with 15 bases remaining between them. Germline CDR1 reads MDHEN; CDR2 reads SYDVKM. The CDR3 consists of 14 residues. The CDR3 region has the DNA TGTGCCAGCAGTTTCCCCGGATCTGGGAGCGAGCAGTACTTC. Residues: CASSFPGSGSEQYF. The full variable domain, completed using reference TRBV28 and TRBJ2-7, is DVKVTQSSRYLVKRTGEKVFLECVQDMDHENMFWYRQDPGLGLRLIYFSYDVKMKEKGDIPEGYSVSREKKERFSLILESASTNQTSMYLCASSFPGSGSEQYFGPGTRLTVT.